The TCR beta chain described here comes from a study of CD8 T cells in Susac syndrome. Blood CD8+ and CD4+ T cells underwent high-throughput TCR beta sequencing. Negative isolation was applied to CD8+ and CD4+ T cells, and FACS enrichment was applied to TEMRA cells. CDR1 is MNHEY and CDR2 is SMNVEV in the germline V gene (reference sequence). The CDR3 loop spans 15 amino acids. Germline trimming cut 6 bases from V and 1 base from J; bases unmatched to any gene: 7. Roughly 0.45 to 1 ug RNA was reverse transcribed with random hexamers. Multiplex PCR with immunoSEQ amplified the TCR beta CDR3 across 54 Vbeta and 13 Jbeta. MiXCR, run by TCRdb on the immunoSEQ multiplex PCR reads, gives a single entry per CDR3 protein. The sample consists of tens of thousands of distinct CDR3 sequences, 75% to 95% of them appearing once.

The chain joins TRBV27 to TRBJ1-1, with 8 bases identical to TRBD1. The clonotype comes from a human donor with multiple sclerosis. The sample comprised CD8+ T cells from PBMCs. The CDR3 sequence: CASSYSGQGNTEAFF. CDR3 bases: TGTGCCAGCAGCTACTCCGGACAGGGGAACACTGAAGCTTTCTTT.